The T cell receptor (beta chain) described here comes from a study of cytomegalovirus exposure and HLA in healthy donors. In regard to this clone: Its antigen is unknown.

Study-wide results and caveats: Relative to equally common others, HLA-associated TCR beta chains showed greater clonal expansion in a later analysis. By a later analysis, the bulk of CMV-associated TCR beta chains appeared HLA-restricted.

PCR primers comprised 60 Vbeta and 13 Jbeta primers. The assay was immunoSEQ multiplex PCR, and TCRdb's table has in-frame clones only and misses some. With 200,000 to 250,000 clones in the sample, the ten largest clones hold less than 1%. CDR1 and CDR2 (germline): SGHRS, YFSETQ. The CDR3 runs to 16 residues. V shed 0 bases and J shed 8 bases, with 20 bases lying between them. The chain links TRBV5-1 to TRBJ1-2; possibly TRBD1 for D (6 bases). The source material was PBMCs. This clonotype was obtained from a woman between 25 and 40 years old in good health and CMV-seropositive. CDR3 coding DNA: TGCGCCAGCAGCTTGGGGGGTCCGACTGCCACAGGGGGCTACACCTTC. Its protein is CASSLGGPTATGGYTF.